This T cell receptor beta chain comes out of a study of long-term antiretroviral therapy in people with HIV. This clone was observed a few times. Its specificity is unknown. The same CDR3 is also encoded by other DNA sequences in this sample. They ran version v3.0 of the immunoSEQ assay at survey level. Assay used: immunoSEQ multiplex PCR; TCRdb lists only in-frame clones, some missing. The sample records 8,000 to 10,000 clones, 75% to 85% being singletons. Points from the study as a whole: Compared with controls, HIV repertoires showed narrower CDR3 length ranges.

The germline CDR1 and CDR2 sequences are SGHAT and FQNNGV. The length of the CDR3 is 14 residues. V lost 1 base, J lost 4 bases, and 7 bases lay in between. Each contributor possessed a minimum of one pre-ART and a minimum of two post-ART PBMC samples. The chain combines TRBV11-2 with TRBJ2-2; the D gene is possibly TRBD2 (6 bases). This TCR was sampled from a middle-aged man with HIV. This material consisted of unsorted PBMCs, taken 0.7 years after starting antiretroviral therapy. The CDR3 DNA follows: TGTGCCAGCAGCTTAGTCGGGGGCACCGGGGAGCTGTTTTTT. It translates to CASSLVGGTGELFF.